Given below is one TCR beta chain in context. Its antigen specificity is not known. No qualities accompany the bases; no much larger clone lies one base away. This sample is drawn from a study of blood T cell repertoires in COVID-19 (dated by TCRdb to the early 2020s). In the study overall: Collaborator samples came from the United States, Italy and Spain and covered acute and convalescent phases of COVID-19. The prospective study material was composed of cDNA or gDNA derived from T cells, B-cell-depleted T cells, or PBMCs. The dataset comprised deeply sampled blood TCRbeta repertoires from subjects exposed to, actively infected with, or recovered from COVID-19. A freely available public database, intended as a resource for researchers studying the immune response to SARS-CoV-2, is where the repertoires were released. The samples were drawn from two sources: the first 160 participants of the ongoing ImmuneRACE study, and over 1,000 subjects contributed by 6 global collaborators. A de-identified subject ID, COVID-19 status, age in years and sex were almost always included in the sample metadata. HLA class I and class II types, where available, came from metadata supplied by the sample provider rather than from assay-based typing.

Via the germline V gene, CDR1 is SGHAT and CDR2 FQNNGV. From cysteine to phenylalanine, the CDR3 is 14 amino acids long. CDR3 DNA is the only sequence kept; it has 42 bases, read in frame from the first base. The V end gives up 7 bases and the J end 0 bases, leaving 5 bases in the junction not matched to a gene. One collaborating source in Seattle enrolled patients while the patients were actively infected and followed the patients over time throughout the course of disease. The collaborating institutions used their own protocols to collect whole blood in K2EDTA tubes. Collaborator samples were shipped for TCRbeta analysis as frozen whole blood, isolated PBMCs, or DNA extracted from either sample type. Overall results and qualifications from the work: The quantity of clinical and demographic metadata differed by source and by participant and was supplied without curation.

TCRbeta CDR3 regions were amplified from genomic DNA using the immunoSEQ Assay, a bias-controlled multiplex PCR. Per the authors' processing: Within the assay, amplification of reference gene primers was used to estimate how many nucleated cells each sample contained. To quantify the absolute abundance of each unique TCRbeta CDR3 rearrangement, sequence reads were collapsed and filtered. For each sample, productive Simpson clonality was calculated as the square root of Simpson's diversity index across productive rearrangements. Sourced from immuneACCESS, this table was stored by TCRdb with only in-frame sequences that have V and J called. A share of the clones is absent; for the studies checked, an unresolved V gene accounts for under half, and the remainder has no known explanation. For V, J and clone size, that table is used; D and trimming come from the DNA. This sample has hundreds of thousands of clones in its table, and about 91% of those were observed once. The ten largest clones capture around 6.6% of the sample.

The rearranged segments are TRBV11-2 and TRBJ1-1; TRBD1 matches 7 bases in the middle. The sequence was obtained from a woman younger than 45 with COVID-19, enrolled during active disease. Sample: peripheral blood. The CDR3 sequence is CASTSTGVNTEAFF. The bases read TGTGCCAGCACCAGTACAGGGGTGAACACTGAAGCTTTCTTT.